Shown below are 30 T cell receptor beta chains from a single sample sequenced in a study of radiation and T cells in renal cell carcinoma. Data came from immunoSEQ multiplex PCR; TCRdb stores just in-frame clones and leaves some out. The sample records several thousand clones, around 50% being singletons. Documented treatment: 15 Gy SBRT to primary tumor, nephrectomy 4 weeks later. This specimen consisted of tumor tissue, obtained from a patient whose treatment included radiotherapy and nephrectomy. The receptors here all came from a man in his fifties or sixties with renal cell carcinoma.

By share of the sample, this clone is medium-sized (0.01 to 0.1%). The CDR3 DNA reads TGTGCCTGGAGTCGGCAAGGCAATCAGCCCCAGCATTTT. Protein sequence: CAWSRQGNQPQHF. The chain combines TRBV30 with TRBJ1-5; D ambiguous. Germline CDR1 is GTSNPN and CDR2 is SVGIG (reference sequence). Trimming left V 2 bases short and J 2 bases short, with 7 bases between. This CDR3 is built from 13 residues.

The V gene is TRBV27, the J gene TRBJ2-7; D not resolved. V dropped 4 bases and J dropped 2 bases, with 9 bases sitting between them. Germline CDR1 reads MNHEY; CDR2 reads SMNVEV (reference sequence). The CDR3 is 13 amino acids. CDR3 residues: CASSSLGTYEQYF. For the CDR3, the DNA is TGTGCCAGCAGTTCGTTGGGGACCTACGAGCAGTACTTC.

In regard to this clone: Compared with germline, one end of the junction differs, possibly owing to a read error. The chain uses TRBV14 and TRBJ2-7; D is ambiguous. CDR1 SGHDN and CDR2 FVKESK come from the germline V gene. This CDR3 has 13 amino acids. The CDR3, as DNA: TGTGCCAGCAGTCAAGGACCCACCTACGAGCAGTACTTC. Its protein product is CASSQGPTYEQYF.

The chain recombines TRBV27 with TRBJ1-1; D is possibly TRBD1 (6 bases). There are 14 residues in the CDR3. Germline assignment: CDR1 MNHEY and CDR2 SMNVEV (reference sequence). Trimming removed 2 bases from V and 0 bases from J, with 7 bases in between. CDR3 nucleotides: TGTGCCAGCAGTTTAACAGGGATGAACACTGAAGCTTTCTTT. As protein: CASSLTGMNTEAFF.

The chain uses TRBV6-5 and TRBJ1-2, with TRBD1 as a possible D gene (6 bases). The CDR3 length is 13 residues. V dropped 5 bases and J dropped 2 bases, with 9 bases sitting between them. From germline, CDR1 is MNHEY and CDR2 SVGAGI. The CDR3 DNA follows: TGTGCCAGCAGTGAACAGGGAAACTATGGCTACACCTTC. It translates to CASSEQGNYGYTF.

This clone was seen more than once but under ten times. The junction does not match germline at one end; this may be a read error. V is TRBV6-6 and J is TRBJ1-1, with TRBD1 as a possible D gene (6 bases). Germline V gene data show CDR1 as MNHNY and CDR2 as SVGAGI (reference sequence). The CDR3 extends over 13 amino acids. This chain's CDR3 is CASKISQDSEGPF. CDR3 nucleotide sequence: TGTGCCAGCAAAATCTCCCAGGACAGCGAAGGGCCCTTT.

This chain connects TRBV5-6 to TRBJ2-1, with a weak D call TRBD1 (5 bases). The CDR3 is made up of 15 amino acids. Germline CDR1 and CDR2: SGHDT and YYEEEE. V lost 4 bases and J lost 7, with 18 bases in between. The CDR3 spells CASSRQGDRGNEQFF. The CDR3 coding sequence is TGTGCCAGCAGCAGGCAGGGCGACAGAGGAAATGAGCAGTTCTTC. Supplemented by reference TRBV5-6 and TRBJ2-1, the full variable domain reads DAGVTQSPTHLIKTRGQQVTLRCSPKSGHDTVSWYQQALGQGPQFIFQYYEEEERQRGNFPDRFSGHQFPNYSSELNVNALLLGDSALYLCASSRQGDRGNEQFFGPGTRLTVL.

Concerning this clone itself: This CDR3 is also generated by other DNA sequences in the sample. CDR3 sequence (DNA): TGCGCCAGCAGCTTAGGGGGCTACGAGCAGTACTTC. Residues: CASSLGGYEQYF. This chain links TRBV5-1 with TRBJ2-7; TRBD1 might be the D (6 bases). V was clipped by 2 bases and J by 3 bases, with 6 bases between them. CDR1 is SGHRS and CDR2 is YFSETQ in the germline V gene. This CDR3 is built from 12 residues.

In its sample, this clone ranks as large (0.1 to 1%). This rearrangement joins TRBV27 to TRBJ2-1, with a tentative D call TRBD2 (6 bases). V was pared by 4 bases and J by 1 base, with 17 bases between. Germline CDR1 reads MNHEY; CDR2 reads SMNVEV (reference sequence). This CDR3 has 17 residues. CDR3 in amino acids: CASSSYLTGVSYNEQFF. Here the CDR3 DNA reads TGTGCCAGCAGTTCCTATTTAACGGGAGTTTCCTACAATGAGCAGTTCTTC.

This chain connects TRBV28 to TRBJ2-1; possibly TRBD1 for D (5 bases). The CDR3 totals 15 residues. Germline loops: CDR1 MDHEN, CDR2 SYDVKM. V gave up 5 bases and J gave up 0 bases, with 11 bases separating them. In DNA, the CDR3 is TGTGCCAGCAGTCGCACAGGTAGCTCCTACAATGAGCAGTTCTTC. Encoded protein: CASSRTGSSYNEQFF.

The chain joins TRBV6-1 to TRBJ2-7; D may be TRBD1 or TRBD2 (5 bases each). Germline V gene data show CDR1 as MNHNS and CDR2 as SASEGT. The ends were cut back, 2 bases at V and 3 bases at J, with 14 bases in the middle. This CDR3 is built from 15 residues. The CDR3 nucleotides are TGTGCCAGCAGTGAATCTCAAGGTGGGGGCTACGAGCAGTACTTC. Its protein product is CASSESQGGGYEQYF.

The chain recombines TRBV19 with TRBJ2-6; TRBD1 agrees at 7 bases. The CDR3 consists of 16 residues. The V and J ends lost 4 bases and 3 bases, in that order; junction bases with no gene match: 6. Germline CDR1 LNHDA, CDR2 SQIVND (reference sequence). CDR3 amino acids: CASSTTGAGGANVLTF. CDR3 nucleotide sequence: TGTGCCAGTAGTACTACAGGGGCTGGTGGGGCCAACGTCCTGACTTTC.

The chain links TRBV5-1 to TRBJ2-2; no clear D. CDR1 and CDR2 from the germline V gene are SGHRS and YFSETQ. Trimming shortened V by 0 bases and J by 3 bases, and 3 bases separated the two germline ends. This CDR3 has 13 amino acids. CDR3 sequence: CASSLDYTGELFF. The CDR3 DNA reads as TGCGCCAGCAGCTTGGACTACACCGGGGAGCTGTTTTTT.

The chain recombines TRBV11-3 with TRBJ2-7; 7 bases are a match to TRBD2. Germline V gene sequence: CDR1 SGHNT, CDR2 YENEEA. Trimming took 3 bases from V and 10 from J; bases not matched to a gene: 12. The CDR3 has 14 amino acids. CDR3 sequence: CASSLTSTPGVQYF. The CDR3, as DNA: TGTGCCAGCAGCTTGACTAGCACCCCCGGGGTCCAGTACTTC.

The chain uses TRBV5-1 and TRBJ1-6; D not resolved. The V gene lost 0 bases and the J gene lost 7 bases, with 8 bases spanning the gap. The CDR3 is 14 residues long. Germline V gene sequence: CDR1 SGHRS, CDR2 YFSETQ. The CDR3 is CASSLDSRNSPLHF. CDR3 nucleotides: TGCGCCAGCAGCTTGGATAGTAGGAATTCACCCCTCCACTTT.

This clone showed up just once. The chain couples TRBV4-2 to TRBJ1-1, with D hard to call. Trimming shortened V by 4 bases and J by 1 base, and 10 bases separated the two germline ends. The CDR3 covers 14 residues. Germline V CDR1 and CDR2: LGHNA, YNFKEQ. DNA of the CDR3: TGTGCCAGCAGCCCCGTAGGGTGGAACACTGAAGCTTTCTTT. Encoded protein: CASSPVGWNTEAFF.

The chain couples TRBV5-1 to TRBJ2-7; TRBD2 agrees at 9 bases. The CDR3 sequence is 16 residues long. Germline-derived CDR1 and CDR2 are SGHRS and YFSETQ. The trim removed 2 bases at V and 1 base at J, leaving 7 bases unmatched. The CDR3 is CASSLDASGISYEQYF. The CDR3 DNA reads TGCGCCAGCAGCTTAGACGCTAGCGGGATTTCCTACGAGCAGTACTTC.

Only one count was recorded for this clone. The gene calls are TRBV18 and TRBJ1-1, with TRBD1 identical over 10 bases. Germline CDR1 KGHSH, CDR2 LQKENI. The junction had 4 bases not matched to a gene; V was cut back by 3 bases and J by 0 bases. This CDR3 comprises 16 residues. CDR3 loop: CASSPRTGGLNTEAFF. CDR3 in DNA: TGTGCCAGCTCACCCCGGACAGGGGGTTTGAACACTGAAGCTTTCTTT.

This chain links TRBV5-1 with TRBJ1-1; 7 bases are shared with TRBD1. Germline CDR1 and CDR2: SGHRS and YFSETQ. This CDR3 contains 14 residues. After removal of 4 bases from V and 0 bases from J, the junction contained 3 bases not matched to a gene. The CDR3 DNA reads TGCGCCAGCAGCGGGGGACAGATGAACACTGAAGCTTTCTTT. This encodes CASSGGQMNTEAFF.

V gene TRBV15 combines with J gene TRBJ2-7; TRBD2 matches 8 bases. The ends lost 0 bases at V and 7 bases at J; junction bases unmatched: 8. This CDR3 is 15 amino acids long. Germline CDR1 reads LNHNV; CDR2 reads YYDKDF (reference sequence). CDR3: CATSRDGAGGREQYF. CDR3 nucleotides: TGTGCCACCAGCAGAGATGGCGCGGGAGGTCGAGAGCAGTACTTC.

V gene TRBV15 combines with J gene TRBJ1-1, with D uncertain. V lost 0 bases and J lost 4, with 6 bases in between. Germline V gives CDR1 LNHNV, CDR2 YYDKDF (reference sequence). The CDR3 runs 13 residues. The CDR3 DNA reads TGTGCCACCAGCAGAGATCCAAGCACTGAAGCTTTCTTT. It yields the protein CATSRDPSTEAFF.

The chain combines TRBV7-2 with TRBJ1-2; unclear D gene. CDR1 is SGHTA, CDR2 FQGNSA, per germline. The CDR3 runs 13 residues. The ends were cut back, 6 bases at V and 5 bases at J, with 13 bases in the middle. This chain's CDR3 is CASSPGRAYGYTF. The DNA of the CDR3 is TGTGCCAGCAGTCCGGGCCGAGCGTATGGCTACACCTTC.

This rearrangement joins TRBV7-9 to TRBJ1-3; D remains unclear. Germline assignment: CDR1 SEHNR and CDR2 FQNEAQ (reference sequence). V was cut by 2 bases and J by 0 bases, with 8 bases left in between. The CDR3 extends over 15 amino acids. The CDR3 DNA sequence: TGTGCCAGCAGCTTAATCCGGAGCTCTGGAAACACCATATATTTT. It yields the protein CASSLIRSSGNTIYF.

This clone came up a few times. The chain is built from TRBV7-2 and TRBJ1-5; no clear D gene. Deletions cut 1 base from V and 2 bases from J, with 9 bases between. Germline V gene sequence: CDR1 SGHTA, CDR2 FQGNSA. There are 15 residues in the CDR3. The CDR3 bases are TGTGCCAGCAGCTTAGGCGGAGGCCGCAATCAGCCCCAGCATTTT. It translates to CASSLGGGRNQPQHF.

The CDR3 DNA is TGCGCCAGCAGCTTGAACAGGGGTACTGGGGCCAACGTCCTGACTTTC. This encodes CASSLNRGTGANVLTF. The rearrangement joins TRBV5-1 to TRBJ2-6, with 7 bases aligning to TRBD1. Trimming took 1 base from V and 2 from J; bases not matched to a gene: 3. The CDR3 extends over 16 amino acids. CDR1 and CDR2 (germline): SGHRS, YFSETQ.

This clone turned up a few times. This chain links TRBV10-2 with TRBJ1-4, with 7 bases fitting TRBD1. CDR3 size: 15 residues. The trim removed 6 bases at V and 3 bases at J, leaving 7 bases unmatched. CDR1 and CDR2 from the germline V gene are WSHSY and SAAADI. CDR3 amino acids: CASREDRVSNEKLFF. CDR3 nucleotide sequence: TGCGCCAGCAGGGAAGACAGGGTCTCTAATGAAAAACTGTTTTTT.

This chain links TRBV23-1 with TRBJ1-2; unclear D gene. TRBV23-1 is an ORF; its function is uncertain. The CDR3 runs to 15 residues. V was clipped by 0 bases and J by 0 bases, with 8 bases between them. This CDR3 reads CASSQSEGSNYGYTF. In DNA form, the CDR3 reads TGCGCCAGCAGTCAATCGGAAGGCTCTAACTATGGCTACACCTTC.

In its sample, this clone was seen once. This CDR3 is CASSPRSGNQPQHF. CDR3 nucleotides: TGTGCCAGCAGCCCAAGGTCGGGCAATCAGCCCCAGCATTTT. V and J are TRBV11-3 and TRBJ1-5; D is uncertain. The CDR3 extends over 14 amino acids. V gave up 5 bases and J gave up 2 bases, with 10 bases separating them. Germline V gives CDR1 SGHNT, CDR2 YENEEA.

The V call is TRBV5-5, the J call TRBJ1-2; 9 nucleotides line up with TRBD1. Germline CDR1 SGHKS, CDR2 YYEKEE (reference sequence). The CDR3 runs to 15 residues. The junction had 4 bases not matched to a gene; V was cut back by 4 bases and J by 0 bases. CDR3 in DNA: TGTGCCAGCAGCCCCCGGGACAGGGCTAACTATGGCTACACCTTC. Translating gives CASSPRDRANYGYTF.

This sequence joins TRBV9 and TRBJ2-2, with TRBD2 identical over 8 bases. V shed 4 bases, J shed 3 bases, and the junction held 8 bases outside the gene matches. This CDR3 is built from 16 residues. CDR1 and CDR2 (germline): SGDLS, YYNGEE. CDR3 DNA: TGTGCCAGCAGCCTGAATAGCGGGATTTACACCGGGGAGCTGTTTTTT. The encoded protein is CASSLNSGIYTGELFF.